The T cell receptor beta chain under discussion was sequenced for a study of cytomegalovirus exposure and HLA in healthy donors. Study-level findings and limits: The productive fraction for most TCR beta V segments was about 87% or about 30% in an earlier analysis.

With respect to this clone: What it binds is not known.

PCR primers comprised 60 Vbeta and 13 Jbeta primers. Some clones are missing from TCRdb's copy, which holds only in-frame ones; the method was immunoSEQ multiplex PCR. The sample has about 160,000 clones; 85% are singletons. Germline V gene data show CDR1 as KGHSH and CDR2 as LQKENI. The length of the CDR3 is 17 residues. Germline trimming cut 3 bases from V and 5 bases from J; bases unmatched to any gene: 11. This receptor was identified in a boy aged 2 to 10 in good health and CMV-seronegative. The chain carries TRBV18 and TRBJ1-4, with TRBD1 matching over 8 bases. Specimen: PBMCs. This CDR3 reads CASSPRGNNRGNEKLFF. As DNA, the CDR3 is TGTGCCAGCTCACCCCGTGGAAATAACAGGGGGAATGAAAAACTGTTTTTT.